The 22 T cell receptor beta chains below come from one sample, sequenced in a study of T cells after yellow fever vaccination. One entry per CDR3 protein results from TCRdb running MiXCR on the 5' RACE reads. The sample records some 110,000 distinct CDR3 sequences, 7% to 8.5% being singletons. This sample comprised CD8+ T cells sorted from PBMCs, obtained 45 days after the yellow fever booster vaccination. These receptors came from a man in his thirties or forties who received the YFV17D yellow fever vaccine.

This clonotype was observed many times. V usage is TRBV9 and J usage is TRBJ2-3, with TRBD2 matching over 12 bases. The CDR3 sequence is 16 residues long. V lost 4 bases, J lost 2 bases, and 5 bases stayed unmatched. CDR1 SGDLS and CDR2 YYNGEE come from the germline V gene. The CDR3 protein is CASSILAGGTTDTQYF. Written as DNA, the CDR3 is TGTGCCAGCAGCATACTAGCGGGAGGCACCACAGATACGCAGTATTTT.

This clonotype was recorded at least ten times. J is TRBJ2-1 and V is TRBV7-2; D gene unclear. This CDR3 has 15 amino acids. Trimming left V 4 bases short and J 2 bases short, with 12 bases between. The germline gives CDR1 SGHTA, CDR2 FQGNSA. The CDR3 region has the DNA TGTGCCAGCAGCTCCAACAGCGCTCCCTACAATGAGCAGTTCTTC. This gives the protein CASSSNSAPYNEQFF. The variable domain in full, with the rest retrieved from reference TRBV7-2 and TRBJ2-1, is GAGVSQSPSNKVTEKGKDVELRCDPISGHTALYWYRQSLGQGLEFLIYFQGNSAPDKSGLPSDRFSAERTGGSVSTLTIQRTQQEDSAVYLCASSSNSAPYNEQFFGPGTRLTVL.

At least ten counts were recorded for this clonotype. This rearrangement joins TRBV7-6 to TRBJ2-1, with 7 bases that match TRBD2. V lost 3 bases to trimming and J lost 8 bases; unmatched junction nucleotides: 7. This CDR3 region has 14 residues. The germline gives CDR1 SGHVS, CDR2 FNYEAQ. The CDR3 spells CASSLISGNDEQFF. CDR3 nucleotides: TGTGCCAGCAGCTTGATAAGCGGGAACGATGAGCAGTTCTTC. Full variable domain (remainder filled in from reference TRBV7-6 and TRBJ2-1): GAGVSQSPRYKVTKRGQDVALRCDPISGHVSLYWYRQALGQGPEFLTYFNYEAQQDKSGLPNDRFSAERPEGSISTLTIQRTEQRDSAMYRCASSLISGNDEQFFGPGTRLTVL.

This clonotype has more than one count but fewer than ten. V gene TRBV21-1 combines with J gene TRBJ2-7. TRBV21-1 is listed as a pseudogene. This CDR3 region has 14 residues. The CDR3 DNA reads TGTGCCAGCAGCCCGCGTAGGCTATCCTACGAGCAGTACTTC. The encoded protein is CASSPRRLSYEQYF.

This clonotype appeared many times. This chain connects TRBV15 to TRBJ2-7; 8 positions agree with TRBD1. Trimming removed 5 bases from V and 1 base from J; junction bases left unmatched: 7. This CDR3 is built from 15 residues. Germline values: CDR1 LNHNV, CDR2 YYDKDF (reference sequence). The CDR3 sequence: CATSLGTGLSYEQYF. DNA for the CDR3: TGTGCCACCAGCCTCGGGACAGGCCTATCCTACGAGCAGTACTTC.

Concerning this clonotype: A much larger clonotype is one base distant, so this may be a read error. The V call is TRBV9, the J call TRBJ2-7; 12 bases align to TRBD2. Germline V gene data show CDR1 as SGDLS and CDR2 as YYNGEE. The CDR3 has 16 residues. The CDR3 sequence: CVSSSETSGSSYEQYF. The CDR3 bases are TGTGTCAGCAGCTCCGAGACTAGCGGGAGCTCCTACGAGCAGTACTTC.

This clonotype was picked up many times. The J gene is TRBJ2-1, the V gene TRBV9; 9 nucleotides align to TRBD2. With 0 bases clipped from V and 9 bases from J, the junction kept 13 bases outside the gene matches. The CDR3 loop spans 17 amino acids. CDR1 SGDLS and CDR2 YYNGEE come from the germline V gene. Here the CDR3 reads CASSVEVSGSNVGEQFF. CDR3 in DNA: TGTGCCAGCAGCGTAGAAGTTAGCGGGAGTAATGTGGGTGAGCAGTTCTTC.

This clonotype was seen more than once but under ten times. V and J are TRBV5-1 and TRBJ2-3, with 9 bases identical to TRBD2. Looked up from germline, CDR1 is SGHRS and CDR2 is YFSETQ. Trimming took 4 bases from V and 6 from J; bases not matched to a gene: 3. The CDR3 spans 13 residues. CDR3 DNA: TGCGCCAGCAGCCCCGGGACTAGCGATACGCAGTATTTT. It yields the protein CASSPGTSDTQYF. Drawing the rest from reference TRBV5-1 and TRBJ2-3, the complete variable domain is KAGVTQTPRYLIKTRGQQVTLSCSPISGHRSVSWYQQTPGQGLQFLFEYFSETQRNKGNFPGRFSGRQFSNSRSEMNVSTLELGDSALYLCASSPGTSDTQYFGPGTRLTVL.

This clonotype was seen at least ten times. The chain links TRBV25-1 to TRBJ2-5, with a weak D call TRBD1 (5 bases). CDR1 is MGHDK and CDR2 is SYGVNS in the germline V gene. The CDR3 has 11 residues. V lost 7 bases and J lost 5, with 8 bases in between. In DNA, the CDR3 is TGTGCCAGCATAAAGGGGGAGACCCAGTACTTC. It encodes CASIKGETQYF.

In this sample, this clonotype turned up many times. The V gene is TRBV6-1, the J gene TRBJ1-5; D possibly corresponds to TRBD1 (5 bases). Germline values: CDR1 MNHNS, CDR2 SASEGT. The CDR3 is 15 amino acids. V lost 10 bases to trimming and J lost 1 base, with 17 bases between them. This CDR3 reads CAIRNRDGSNQPQHF. The CDR3 nucleotides read TGTGCCATCAGAAACCGGGACGGAAGCAATCAGCCCCAGCATTTT.

Ten or more counts support this clonotype. This chain links TRBV5-1 with TRBJ2-1, with D hard to call. There are 15 residues in the CDR3. Trimming left V 1 base short and J 10 bases short, with 18 bases between. Germline CDR1 reads SGHRS; CDR2 reads YFSETQ. DNA for the CDR3: TGCGCCAGCAGCTTGTACGTCGAGGTCTCAGGCGAGCAGTTCTTC. This encodes CASSLYVEVSGEQFF.

This clonotype was observed at least ten times. The CDR3 region is CASSPPDSPNGYTF. The CDR3 nucleotides are TGTGCCAGCTCACCACCGGACAGCCCTAATGGCTACACCTTC. This sequence joins TRBV18 and TRBJ1-2; maybe TRBD1 (6 bases). The V gene lost 0 bases and the J gene lost 6 bases, with 11 bases spanning the gap. This CDR3 is 14 amino acids long. Looked up from germline, CDR1 is KGHSH and CDR2 is LQKENI.

This clonotype was picked up many times. The V gene is TRBV12-3 or TRBV12-4, the J gene TRBJ2-1; tentatively, D is TRBD1 or TRBD2 (6 bases each). The CDR3 runs to 13 residues. Trimming left V 7 bases short and J 4 bases short, with 11 bases between. The CDR3 bases are TGTGCCAGCAAGGGGGGCGCATACAATGAGCAGTTCTTC. Translated: CASKGGAYNEQFF.

Concerning this clonotype: A read error is possible here, since a much larger clone lies one base away. The CDR3 here is CGVAGDVLSDVQFF. DNA for the CDR3: TGTGGGGTAGCGGGAGACGTTTTGAGCGATGTGCAGTTCTTC. The chain employs TRBV6-1 and TRBJ2-1, with 9 bases identical to TRBD2. This CDR3 spans 14 amino acids. Germline CDR1 is MNHNS and CDR2 is SASEGT.

A remark on this clonotype: A much larger clone lies one base from this, so it may be a read error. The chain links TRBV20-1 to TRBJ2-1; 7 nucleotides agree with TRBD2. Germline CDR1 reads DFQATT; CDR2 reads SNEGSKA (reference sequence). The CDR3 is 13 residues long. The DNA for the CDR3 is TGCGGTGTTTTTGGGGAGGGAGTCCTAGAGCAGTTCTTC. Residues: CGVFGEGVLEQFF.

The chain combines TRBV7-9 with TRBJ1-2, with 10 bases aligning to TRBD1. V lost 3 bases to trimming and J lost 1 base; unmatched junction nucleotides: 2. The germline gives CDR1 SEHNR, CDR2 FQNEAQ (reference sequence). The CDR3 is 15 amino acids. The CDR3 coding sequence is TGTGCCAGCAGCTTTGGGACAGGGGTTAACTATGGCTACACCTTC. Its protein is CASSFGTGVNYGYTF.

J is TRBJ2-7 and V is TRBV20-1, with TRBD2 identical over 8 bases. Germline trimming cut 5 bases from V and 4 bases from J; bases unmatched to any gene: 7. The CDR3 loop spans 13 amino acids. Germline loops: CDR1 DFQATT, CDR2 SNEGSKA (reference sequence). In nucleotides, the CDR3 is TGCAGTGCTCCGGAGCGGGAGTTATACGAGCAGTACTTC. This sequence encodes CSAPERELYEQYF.

A few counts support this clonotype. This chain joins TRBV4-3 and TRBJ2-5; 8 bases align to TRBD2. The CDR3 extends over 14 amino acids. Trimming cost V 4 bases and J 4 bases; bases outside gene matches: 5. Germline CDR1 and CDR2: LGHNA and YSLEER. The CDR3 spells CASSPAGEAETQYF. The CDR3 bases are TGCGCCAGCAGCCCAGCGGGAGAAGCAGAGACCCAGTACTTC.

Points on this clonotype: A much larger clone sits a single nucleotide away, making a read error possible. This chain links TRBV15 with TRBJ2-7; 7 nucleotides agree with TRBD1. There are 13 residues in the CDR3. Germline V CDR1 and CDR2: LNHNV, YYDKDF (reference sequence). The V gene end was trimmed by 6 bases and the J gene end by 1 base; junction bases not matched to a gene: 3. In DNA form, the CDR3 reads TGTGCCACCAGATGGGACAGATCCTACGAGCAGTACTTC. Its protein is CATRWDRSYEQYF.

Of note for this clonotype: Since a much larger clone is just one base distant, this may be a read error. The chain couples TRBV12-3 or TRBV12-4 to TRBJ2-1; D not resolved. CDR3 size: 11 residues. CDR3 sequence reads: CGSSFGLEQFF. CDR3 DNA: TGTGGCAGCAGTTTCGGGCTTGAGCAGTTCTTC.

Ten or more counts support this clonotype. The chain carries TRBV7-2 and TRBJ2-7; 14 bases map to TRBD2. J was trimmed by 7 bases and V by 5 bases; bases with no gene match: 7. This CDR3 region has 15 residues. Germline CDR1 and CDR2: SGHTA and FQGNSA. The CDR3 DNA reads TGTGCCAGCAGCCCCAGACTAGCGGGAGGGCGTGAGCAGTACTTC. Translation: CASSPRLAGGREQYF.

This clonotype was detected ten times or more. J is TRBJ1-1 and V is TRBV20-1, with D perhaps TRBD1 (6 bases). Germline values: CDR1 DFQATT, CDR2 SNEGSKA (reference sequence). The CDR3 is made up of 16 amino acids. V was clipped by 5 bases and J by 9 bases, with 28 bases between them. Here the CDR3 reads CSADILSPSGHLKAFF. The CDR3 region has the DNA TGCAGTGCTGATATCCTTAGTCCGTCGGGACACCTTAAAGCTTTCTTT.